These 27 T cell receptor beta chains share one sample of origin, sequenced in a study of blood T cell repertoires in COVID-19. Libraries were prepared by immunoSEQ multiplex PCR; TCRdb keeps only in-frame clonotypes and omits some of them. Found here are approximately 240,000 clones, 85% to 95% of them singletons; the top ten hold roughly 0.89%. Sequenced material: peripheral blood. Receptor source: a man aged 25-40 years with COVID-19, enrolled during active disease.

V and J are TRBV25-1 and TRBJ2-7, with D tentatively TRBD1 (6 bases). The germline V gene encodes CDR1 MGHDK and CDR2 SYGVNS. Trimming took 3 bases from V and 5 from J, leaving 14 bases between them. This CDR3 has 14 residues. CDR3 bases: TGTGCCAGCAGTGAGTGGGACACCTACCACGAGCAGTACTTC. Translated: CASSEWDTYHEQYF.

The V call is TRBV6-8, the J call TRBJ2-7, with D perhaps TRBD1 (5 bases). Germline CDR1 reads MNHGY; CDR2 reads SAAAGT. This CDR3 is built from 14 residues. V shed 6 bases and J shed 6 bases, with 18 bases lying between them. The CDR3 protein is CASSRKTETPEQYF. CDR3 nucleotide sequence: TGTGCCAGCAGCCGAAAGACAGAAACCCCCGAGCAGTACTTC.

This clone was seen just once. J is TRBJ2-1 and V is TRBV6-5, with 7 bases identical to TRBD1. CDR3 length equals 15 residues. Germline CDR1 and CDR2: MNHEY and SVGAGI. The trim removed 8 bases at V and 3 bases at J, leaving 10 bases unmatched. The CDR3 DNA reads TGTGCCAGCTCAGACAGGGTTGGTGGCTACAATGAGCAGTTCTTC. Its translation is CASSDRVGGYNEQFF.

This chain links TRBV5-4 with TRBJ1-6; D not certain. V lost 6 bases, J lost 10 bases, and 17 bases lay in between. The CDR3 length is 14 residues. Looked up from germline, CDR1 is SGHNT and CDR2 is YYREEE (reference sequence). The CDR3 is CASMDGGKGSPLHF. The CDR3 region has the DNA TGTGCCAGCATGGACGGAGGGAAAGGGTCACCCCTCCACTTT. The variable domain in full, with the rest retrieved from reference TRBV5-4 and TRBJ1-6, is ETGVTQSPTHLIKTRGQQVTLRCSSQSGHNTVSWYQQALGQGPQFIFQYYREEENGRGNFPPRFSGLQFPNYSSELNVNALELDDSALYLCASMDGGKGSPLHFGNGTRLTVT.

The genes are TRBV3-1 (or the pseudogene TRBV3-2) and TRBJ1-1, with a weak D call TRBD1 (6 bases). CDR1 is LGHDT, CDR2 YNNKEL, per germline (reference sequence). The germline V and J ends were trimmed by 3 bases and 3 bases, with 23 bases remaining between them. This CDR3 spans 18 amino acids. As DNA, the CDR3 is TGTGCCAGCAGCCATCCGGGACACAGGAGGATGGGGGACACTGAAGCTTTCTTT. This gives the protein CASSHPGHRRMGDTEAFF.

This clone is medium-sized by share. The rearrangement joins TRBV6-5 to TRBJ1-5; no firm D call. Germline loops: CDR1 MNHEY, CDR2 SVGAGI. Trimming shortened V by 8 bases and J by 0 bases, and 14 bases separated the two germline ends. The CDR3 runs 15 residues. The CDR3 spells CASGRSRGSNQPQHF. Written as DNA, the CDR3 is TGTGCCAGCGGACGGAGTCGGGGTAGCAATCAGCCCCAGCATTTT.

This clone was seen once. The V and J genes are TRBV19 and TRBJ1-6; a weak D match, TRBD1 (5 bases). Germline V gene sequence: CDR1 LNHDA, CDR2 SQIVND (reference sequence). The CDR3 has 14 residues. V lost 6 bases and J lost 5, with 11 bases in between. CDR3 amino acids: CASRLKGHNSPLHF. The CDR3 nucleotides read TGTGCCAGTAGGCTAAAGGGGCATAATTCACCCCTCCACTTT. The whole variable domain, remainder taken from reference TRBV19 and TRBJ1-6, is DGGITQSPKYLFRKEGQNVTLSCEQNLNHDAMYWYRQDPGQGLRLIYYSQIVNDFQKGDIAEGYSVSREKKESFPLTVTSAQKNPTAFYLCASRLKGHNSPLHFGNGTRLTVT.

The genes are TRBV10-3 and TRBJ2-3; no definite D call. CDR1 ENHRY and CDR2 SYGVKD come from the germline V gene. The CDR3 extends over 14 amino acids. Deletions cut 2 bases from V and 0 bases from J, with 6 bases between. CDR3 coding DNA: TGTGCCATCAGTGAGAGCAAGAGCACAGATACGCAGTATTTT. This gives the protein CAISESKSTDTQYF.

CDR3 in amino acids: CASSLYAGGTQYF. In DNA form, the CDR3 reads TGTGCCAGCAGCCTTTATGCAGGGGGGACCCAGTACTTC. The chain recombines TRBV7-3 with TRBJ2-5; 7 bases are shared with TRBD1. Losses at the gene ends were 5 bases for V and 7 bases for J; bases not matched to a gene: 7. This CDR3 comprises 13 residues. CDR1 and CDR2 (germline): SGHTA, FQGTGA.

The rearrangement uses TRBV5-1 and TRBJ1-2; D gene unclear. Trimming stripped 0 bases from V and 0 bases from J, with 12 bases between. The CDR3 is 16 residues long. Germline V CDR1 and CDR2: SGHRS, YFSETQ. The CDR3 region has the DNA TGCGCCAGCAGCTTGGGGGCATCGTCCGCTAACTATGGCTACACCTTC. It specifies CASSLGASSANYGYTF.

The chain combines TRBV5-1 with TRBJ2-1; 8 positions agree with TRBD1. There are 15 residues in the CDR3. The germline CDR1 and CDR2 sequences are SGHRS and YFSETQ. Trimming at V came to 1 base and at J to 6 bases, leaving 6 bases not matched to a gene. The CDR3 coding sequence is TGCGCCAGCAGCTTGACGGCAGGGGGCGGCAATGAGCAGTTCTTC. Translation gives CASSLTAGGGNEQFF.

This sequence joins TRBV19 and TRBJ2-1; D perhaps matches TRBD1 (5 bases). The CDR3 spans 17 residues. The V gene lost 3 bases and the J gene lost 3 bases, with 18 bases spanning the gap. The germline V gene has CDR1 LNHDA and CDR2 SQIVND (reference sequence). Written as DNA, the CDR3 is TGTGCCAGTAGTATTCGGATGGGGCGACCCCTCTACAATGAGCAGTTCTTC. This sequence encodes CASSIRMGRPLYNEQFF. Complete variable domain (other parts from reference TRBV19 and TRBJ2-1): DGGITQSPKYLFRKEGQNVTLSCEQNLNHDAMYWYRQDPGQGLRLIYYSQIVNDFQKGDIAEGYSVSREKKESFPLTVTSAQKNPTAFYLCASSIRMGRPLYNEQFFGPGTRLTVL.

J is TRBJ1-2 and V is TRBV6-5; D is undetermined. Trimming stripped 3 bases from V and 2 bases from J, with 7 bases between. Germline V gives CDR1 MNHEY, CDR2 SVGAGI. This CDR3 contains 13 residues. The CDR3 sequence: CASSYDKNYGYTF. CDR3 DNA sequence: TGTGCCAGCAGTTATGACAAGAACTATGGCTACACCTTC.

Notes on this clone: Other DNA variants within this sample encode the same CDR3. This chain uses TRBV29-1 with TRBJ1-3; D possibly corresponds to TRBD1 (5 bases). Between the trimmed V and J ends, which lost 5 bases and 0 bases, there was a span of 11 bases. This CDR3 comprises 14 residues. The germline V gene has CDR1 SQVTM and CDR2 ANQGSEA. CDR3 region: CSVRDSLSGNTIYF. In nucleotides, the CDR3 is TGCAGCGTTCGGGACTCCCTCTCTGGAAACACCATATATTTT.

This chain connects TRBV19 to TRBJ2-5; 11 positions agree with TRBD2. The CDR3 contains 12 residues. Germline CDR1 reads LNHDA; CDR2 reads SQIVND (reference sequence). Trimming cost V 8 bases and J 7 bases; bases outside gene matches: 3. CDR3 amino acids: CASGTSGGTQYF. The CDR3 DNA reads TGTGCCAGTGGTACTAGCGGGGGGACCCAGTACTTC.

The chain uses TRBV5-1 and TRBJ1-4; TRBD1 matches at 7 bases. Germline values: CDR1 SGHRS, CDR2 YFSETQ. J was trimmed by 7 bases and V by 0 bases; bases with no gene match: 9. The CDR3 length is 16 residues. The CDR3 DNA reads TGCGCCAGCAGCTTGGCAAAGGGGACAGTTGGTGAAAAACTGTTTTTT. This codes for CASSLAKGTVGEKLFF.

The V and J genes are TRBV10-2 and TRBJ2-1; D possibly corresponds to TRBD2 (7 bases). This CDR3 comprises 16 residues. Trimming cost V 3 bases and J 3 bases, with 15 bases left between them. Germline assignment: CDR1 WSHSY and CDR2 SAAADI. In DNA form, the CDR3 reads TGCGCCAGCAGTGAACCCCTAGGGGGGGGCTACAATGAGCAGTTCTTC. Translation gives CASSEPLGGGYNEQFF.

V gene TRBV10-3 combines with J gene TRBJ1-1, with D unresolved. Between the trimmed V and J ends, which lost 11 bases and 4 bases, there was a span of 17 bases. This CDR3 contains 13 residues. Germline assignment: CDR1 ENHRY and CDR2 SYGVKD. The CDR3 nucleotides read TGTGCCCCCAGGCGGGCAGGATCCACTGAAGCTTTCTTT. It specifies CAPRRAGSTEAFF.

The chain uses TRBV2 and TRBJ1-2; D is uncertain. The CDR3 spans 15 residues. V lost 2 bases to trimming and J lost 5 bases, with 15 bases between them. Germline assignment: CDR1 SNHLY and CDR2 FYNNEI. CDR3 loop: CASSELDNGGYGYTF. The CDR3 bases are TGTGCCAGCAGTGAATTAGACAACGGCGGGTATGGCTACACCTTC.

The chain links TRBV5-6 to TRBJ1-2, with 7 bases matching TRBD1. This CDR3 is 16 amino acids long. Germline V CDR1 and CDR2: SGHDT, YYEEEE. J lost 0 bases, V lost 4 bases, and 9 bases had no gene match. The CDR3: CASSPVGDRSNYGYTF. CDR3 in DNA: TGTGCCAGCAGCCCCGTTGGGGACAGATCTAACTATGGCTACACCTTC.

With respect to this clone: One end of the junction fails to match germline, which may point to a read error. The chain is built from TRBV7-3 and TRBJ1-1, with 7 bases lining up with TRBD1. The germline CDR1 and CDR2 sequences are SGHTA and FQGTGA. The CDR3 has 14 residues. The CDR3 sequence: CASSPSDRNTEAFF. For the CDR3, the DNA is TGTGCCAGCAGCCCCTCGGACAGGAACACCGAAGCTTTCTTT. Filled out from reference TRBV7-3 and TRBJ1-1, the complete variable domain reads GAGVSQTPSNKVTEKGKYVELRCDPISGHTALYWYRQSLGQGPEFLIYFQGTGAADDSGLPNDRFFAVRPEGSVSTLKIQRTERGDSAVYLCASSPSDRNTEAFFGQGTRLTVV.

The chain uses TRBV11-2 and TRBJ1-1; D not resolved. The CDR3 is 15 residues long. The V gene lost 3 bases and the J gene lost 1 base, with 12 bases spanning the gap. From germline, CDR1 is SGHAT and CDR2 FQNNGV. For the CDR3, the DNA is TGTGCCAGCAGCTTCGGAGGAATCCGGAACACTGAAGCTTTCTTT. It translates to CASSFGGIRNTEAFF.

This rearrangement joins TRBV25-1 to TRBJ1-4; the match to TRBD1 covers 11 bases. The CDR3 runs 14 residues. Trimming took 6 bases from V and 6 from J; bases not matched to a gene: 3. Germline lookup yields CDR1 MGHDK and CDR2 SYGVNS. Here the CDR3 reads CASRDRGRDEKLFF. CDR3 in DNA: TGTGCCAGCAGGGACAGGGGGCGAGATGAAAAACTGTTTTTT. Full variable domain (missing parts from reference TRBV25-1 and TRBJ1-4): EADIYQTPRYLVIGTGKKITLECSQTMGHDKMYWYQQDPGMELHLIHYSYGVNSTEKGDLSSESTVSRIRTEHFPLTLESARPSHTSQYLCASRDRGRDEKLFFGSGTQLSVL.

The chain carries TRBV3-1 (or the pseudogene TRBV3-2) and TRBJ1-5, with 12 bases identical to TRBD1. V trimming: 4 bases; J trimming: 6 bases; junction bases outside the gene matches: 7. The length of the CDR3 is 16 residues. Germline V gene lookup returns CDR1 LGHDT and CDR2 YNNKEL (reference sequence). The CDR3 region is CASSLRGTGGSQPQHF. CDR3 coding DNA: TGTGCCAGCAGCCTAAGGGGGACAGGGGGCTCTCAGCCCCAGCATTTT.

The chain couples TRBV3-1 (or the pseudogene TRBV3-2) to TRBJ1-1, with D maybe TRBD1 (5 bases). CDR1 and CDR2 from the germline V gene are LGHDT and YNNKEL (reference sequence). The CDR3 loop spans 15 amino acids. V shed 4 bases and J shed 2 bases, with 14 bases lying between them. CDR3 DNA sequence: TGTGCCAGCAGCCCTCAAGACAGCTCAAACACTGAAGCTTTCTTT. It is translated as CASSPQDSSNTEAFF.

The rearrangement links TRBV19 to TRBJ1-3; 8 positions match TRBD1. Germline trimming cut 5 bases from V and 8 bases from J; bases unmatched to any gene: 5. Germline V gives CDR1 LNHDA, CDR2 SQIVND (reference sequence). The CDR3 loop spans 13 amino acids. The CDR3 protein is CASSELDRDTIYF. The CDR3 nucleotides are TGTGCCAGTAGTGAACTGGACAGGGACACCATATATTTT.

This clone was seen a single time. The J gene is TRBJ2-5, the V gene TRBV11-3, with TRBD1 identical over 7 bases. CDR1 is SGHNT, CDR2 YENEEA, per germline. Trimming took 5 bases from V and 4 from J; bases not matched to a gene: 4. CDR3 length equals 13 residues. Here the CDR3 reads CASSPTGRETQYF. In DNA form, the CDR3 reads TGTGCCAGCAGCCCGACAGGGCGAGAGACCCAGTACTTC.